One and the same sample provided the 15 T cell receptor beta chains below, sequenced in a study of blood T cell repertoires in COVID-19 (dated by TCRdb to the early 2020s). Library preparation used the immunoSEQ multiplex PCR assay. This immuneACCESS table, as held by TCRdb, lists in-frame sequences with V and J called but not all clones. Of the missing ones, under half trace to an unresolved V gene in checked studies; the others have no known cause. This sample comprises fewer than 350,000 clones, approximately 88% of them detected only once. About 1.7% of the sample belongs to the ten largest clones. What was sequenced was PBMCs or T cells enriched from blood (not recorded which). The source is a woman in her thirties or forties who had recovered from COVID-19.

This sequence joins TRBV11-2 and TRBJ2-1; 8 positions agree with TRBD2. The CDR3 runs 16 residues. V was pared by 8 bases and J by 7 bases, with 16 bases of the junction left unmatched. Germline-derived CDR1 and CDR2 are SGHAT and FQNNGV. The CDR3 region is CASADRSAGGGNEQFF. The DNA for the CDR3 is TGTGCCAGCGCCGATAGATCCGCGGGGGGAGGAAATGAGCAGTTCTTC.

The V call is TRBV10-3, the J call TRBJ1-1; D is perhaps TRBD1 (6 bases). The CDR3 runs to 15 residues. V shed 6 bases and J shed 6 bases, with 20 bases lying between them. Germline V gene sequence: CDR1 ENHRY, CDR2 SYGVKD. Here the CDR3 DNA reads TGTGCCATCAGAGGTACCCGGGGGGCAAGCGCTGAAGCTTTCTTT. Its translation: CAIRGTRGASAEAFF.

This chain uses TRBV27 with TRBJ1-2, with TRBD1 matching 7 bases. The ends lost 5 bases at V and 6 bases at J; junction bases unmatched: 3. Germline V gene data show CDR1 as MNHEY and CDR2 as SMNVEV (reference sequence). This CDR3 is built from 12 residues. The CDR3 is CASSKGAHGYTF. CDR3 bases: TGTGCCAGCAGTAAGGGGGCGCATGGCTACACCTTC.

This clone was picked up a small number of times. V is TRBV6-4 and J is TRBJ1-1; D remains unclear. V lost 2 bases to trimming and J lost 4 bases, with 17 bases between them. The CDR3 consists of 16 residues. Germline lookup yields CDR1 MRHNA and CDR2 SNTAGT. CDR3 bases: TGTGCCAGCAGTGACAAGGGAGGGCAGGCCTCCACTGAAGCTTTCTTT. Translation gives CASSDKGGQASTEAFF.

J is TRBJ2-5 and V is TRBV2; D unresolved. There are 13 residues in the CDR3. Germline V gene lookup returns CDR1 SNHLY and CDR2 FYNNEI. V gave up 2 bases and J gave up 0 bases, with 4 bases separating them. The CDR3 here is CASSEQYQETQYF. The CDR3, as DNA: TGTGCCAGCAGTGAACAGTACCAAGAGACCCAGTACTTC.

The J gene is TRBJ2-3, the V gene TRBV7-8, with 8 bases that match TRBD2. Germline V CDR1 and CDR2: SGHVS, FQNEAQ. CDR3 length equals 17 residues. Trimming at V came to 5 bases and at J to 2 bases, leaving 12 bases not matched to a gene. In DNA, the CDR3 is TGTGCCAGCAGCGATTTCGGGGGGGCAGGGGTCACAGATACGCAGTATTTT. This gives the protein CASSDFGGAGVTDTQYF.

The rearrangement joins TRBV5-6 to TRBJ2-5; tentatively, D is TRBD1 (5 bases). Germline assignment: CDR1 SGHDT and CDR2 YYEEEE. This CDR3 region has 13 residues. V lost 2 bases and J lost 7, with 12 bases in between. The CDR3 region has the DNA TGTGCCAGCAGCTTTCCAGGGCCAGCGACCCAGTACTTC. Amino acids: CASSFPGPATQYF.

The V gene is TRBV3-1 (or the pseudogene TRBV3-2), the J gene TRBJ2-1, with 12 bases fitting TRBD2. V shed 1 base, J shed 0 bases, and the junction held 10 bases outside the gene matches. There are 20 residues in the CDR3. Germline CDR1 LGHDT, CDR2 YNNKEL (reference sequence). CDR3 amino acids: CASSQVLRLAGGSSYNEQFF. Written as DNA, the CDR3 is TGTGCCAGCAGCCAAGTCTTGAGGCTAGCGGGAGGGAGCTCCTACAATGAGCAGTTCTTC.

This chain links TRBV6-5 with TRBJ1-1, with 7 nucleotides matching TRBD1. After removal of 6 bases from V and 3 bases from J, the junction contained 10 bases not matched to a gene. The CDR3 is 15 residues long. Germline-derived CDR1 and CDR2 are MNHEY and SVGAGI. CDR3 in amino acids: CASRWDRVRHTEAFF. Written as DNA, the CDR3 is TGTGCCAGCAGATGGGACAGAGTTCGGCACACTGAAGCTTTCTTT.

This chain links TRBV7-2 with TRBJ2-2; possible D gene TRBD1, 6 bases. CDR3 length equals 17 residues. Germline CDR1 reads SGHTA; CDR2 reads FQGNSA. Trimming cost V 1 base and J 6 bases, with 18 bases left between them. The CDR3 here is CASSLVGGGDSAGELFF. The DNA for the CDR3 is TGTGCCAGCAGCTTAGTAGGTGGGGGCGATTCGGCCGGGGAGCTGTTTTTT.

The chain has TRBV9 and TRBJ1-4; D gene ambiguous. The length of the CDR3 is 16 residues. Germline CDR1 SGDLS, CDR2 YYNGEE. Trimming stripped 4 bases from V and 0 bases from J, with 13 bases between. The CDR3 bases are TGTGCCAGCAGCCAATACTCTGTTTCAACTAATGAAAAACTGTTTTTT. Its translation is CASSQYSVSTNEKLFF.

The V and J genes are TRBV27 and TRBJ2-7, with D perhaps TRBD2 (5 bases). The CDR3 runs 13 residues. With 6 bases removed from V and 1 base from J, the gap between germline ends came to 10 bases. The germline CDR1 and CDR2 sequences are MNHEY and SMNVEV (reference sequence). The DNA for the CDR3 is TGTGCCAGCAGATTTTCGGGATCCTACGAGCAGTACTTC. Translating it yields CASRFSGSYEQYF.

The chain has TRBV12-5 and TRBJ1-2; 9 bases map to TRBD1. V shed 4 bases, J shed 7 bases, and the junction held 13 bases outside the gene matches. CDR3 length equals 16 residues. The germline CDR1 and CDR2 sequences are LGHNT and FRNRAP. CDR3 DNA: TGTGCTAGTGGTTCCTGGGAAGGGACAGGGTTGGGTGGCTACACCTTC. It is translated as CASGSWEGTGLGGYTF.

The DNA for the CDR3 is TGTGCCAGTAGTATAGACAGTCAGGGGTCAGATACGCAGTATTTT. Protein: CASSIDSQGSDTQYF. V is TRBV19 and J is TRBJ2-3; D might be TRBD1 (6 bases). Trimming removed 0 bases from V and 4 bases from J, with 11 bases in between. CDR1 is LNHDA, CDR2 SQIVND, per germline (reference sequence). This CDR3 has 15 residues.

The chain recombines TRBV27 with TRBJ1-2; weak D call: TRBD1 (6 bases). V dropped 6 bases and J dropped 8 bases, with 16 bases sitting between them. CDR1 MNHEY and CDR2 SMNVEV come from the germline V gene (reference sequence). The CDR3 is made up of 13 amino acids. CDR3 in amino acids: CASRVTGSRGYTF. The CDR3 DNA follows: TGTGCCAGCAGAGTAACAGGGTCGCGCGGCTACACCTTC.